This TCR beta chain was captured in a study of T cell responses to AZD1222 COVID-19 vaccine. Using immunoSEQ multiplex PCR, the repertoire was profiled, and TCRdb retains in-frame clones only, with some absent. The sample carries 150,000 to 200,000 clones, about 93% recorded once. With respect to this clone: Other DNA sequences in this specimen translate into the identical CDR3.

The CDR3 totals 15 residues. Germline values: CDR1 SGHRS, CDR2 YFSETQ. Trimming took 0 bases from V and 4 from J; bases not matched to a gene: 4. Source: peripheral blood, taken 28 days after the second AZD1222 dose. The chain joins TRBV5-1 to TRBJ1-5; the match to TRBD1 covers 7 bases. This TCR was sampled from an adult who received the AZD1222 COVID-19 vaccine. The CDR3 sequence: CASSLEGTANQPQHF. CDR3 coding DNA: TGCGCCAGCAGCTTGGAAGGGACAGCAAATCAGCCCCAGCATTTT.